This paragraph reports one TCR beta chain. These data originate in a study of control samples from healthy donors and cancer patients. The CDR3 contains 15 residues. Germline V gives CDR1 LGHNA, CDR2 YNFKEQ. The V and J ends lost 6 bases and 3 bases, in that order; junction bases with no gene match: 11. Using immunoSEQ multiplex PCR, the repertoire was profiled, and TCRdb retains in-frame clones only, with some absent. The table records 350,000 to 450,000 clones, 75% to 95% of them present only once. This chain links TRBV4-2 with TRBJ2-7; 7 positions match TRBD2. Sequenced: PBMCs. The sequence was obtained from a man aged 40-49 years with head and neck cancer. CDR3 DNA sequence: TGTGCCAGCAGGGGGGGGGAGGCAGGGATCTACGAGCAGTACTTC. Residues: CASRGGEAGIYEQYF.